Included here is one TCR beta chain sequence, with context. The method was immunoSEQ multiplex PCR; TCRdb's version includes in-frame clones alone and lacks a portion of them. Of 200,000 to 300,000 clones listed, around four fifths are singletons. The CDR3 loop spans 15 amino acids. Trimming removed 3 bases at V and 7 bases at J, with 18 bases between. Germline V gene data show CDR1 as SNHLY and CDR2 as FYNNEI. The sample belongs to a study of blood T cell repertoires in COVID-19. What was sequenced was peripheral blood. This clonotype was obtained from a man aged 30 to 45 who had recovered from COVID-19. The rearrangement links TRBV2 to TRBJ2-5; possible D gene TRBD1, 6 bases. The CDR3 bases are TGTGCCAGCAGTGATATCCGACAGGTCAAGAGGACCCAGTACTTC. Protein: CASSDIRQVKRTQYF.